Below, 28 T cell receptor beta chains from the same sample are listed, as sequenced in a study of OX40 agonist ivuxolimab in advanced cancers. Sequenced by immunoSEQ multiplex PCR; TCRdb stores in-frame clones only, minus some. Of approximately 32,000 clones detected, 89% appear once; the ten largest clones hold over 8.5%. This specimen consisted of CD4+ or CD8+ T cells sorted from blood, obtained in a trial of the OX40 agonist ivuxolimab. These receptors all stem from an adult with an advanced solid tumor such as melanoma, head and neck, liver or kidney cancer.

As for this clone: One end of the junction varies from germline; a read error may be responsible. The chain carries TRBV11-2 and TRBJ2-7, with D unresolved. This CDR3 region has 12 residues. Per germline, CDR1 SGHAT and CDR2 FQNNGV. DNA of the CDR3: TGTGCCAACAGCTTAGTTGAGTACGAGCAGTACTTC. Protein sequence: CANSLVEYEQYF.

The genes are TRBV19 and TRBJ1-2, with D unclear. V was pared by 5 bases and J by 1 base, with 23 bases between. CDR1 is LNHDA, CDR2 SQIVND, per germline (reference sequence). CDR3 length: 18 amino acids. CDR3 protein: CASSPPQGRSEGNYGYTF. CDR3 DNA: TGTGCCAGTAGTCCACCACAAGGACGGTCCGAGGGTAACTATGGCTACACCTTC.

The rearrangement uses TRBV7-6 and TRBJ2-3, with 8 bases identical to TRBD1. The germline V gene encodes CDR1 SGHVS and CDR2 FNYEAQ. V shed 5 bases and J 6 bases; nucleotides not matched to a gene: 19. The CDR3 consists of 18 residues. CDR3 in amino acids: CASSQGATSLATGDTQYF. CDR3 coding DNA: TGTGCCAGCAGCCAGGGGGCGACTAGTTTGGCTACTGGGGATACGCAGTATTTT.

This chain links TRBV19 with TRBJ2-7; 9 bases match TRBD1. The germline gives CDR1 LNHDA, CDR2 SQIVND (reference sequence). The CDR3 runs 15 residues. J gave up 7 bases and V 5 bases, and 12 bases lay outside the gene matches. The CDR3 DNA reads as TGTGCCAGTAGTGATCCGGGACAGGGAGGTCGGGAGCAGTACTTC. This gives the protein CASSDPGQGGREQYF.

V usage is TRBV25-1 and J usage is TRBJ2-3; 12 bases align to TRBD2. Unmatched junction bases numbered 3, after V lost 3 bases and J lost 5 bases. The CDR3 is 15 residues long. Germline V CDR1 and CDR2: MGHDK, SYGVNS. DNA of the CDR3: TGTGCCAGCAGTGACCTGGGACTAGCGGGAGATACGCAGTATTTT. Translating it yields CASSDLGLAGDTQYF.

The chain recombines TRBV11-3 with TRBJ2-2, with D perhaps matching TRBD2 (5 bases). Germline values: CDR1 SGHNT, CDR2 YENEEA. This CDR3 region has 17 residues. The V end lost 4 bases, the J end lost 1 base, and 16 bases lay between the germline ends. The CDR3 sequence: CASSSPHTEENTGELFF. Written as DNA, the CDR3 is TGTGCCAGCAGCTCACCCCACACGGAGGAGAACACCGGGGAGCTGTTTTTT.

The chain uses TRBV28 and TRBJ1-2, with TRBD1 as a possible D gene (6 bases). The V gene's germline CDR1 is MDHEN and CDR2 SYDVKM. This CDR3 spans 14 amino acids. V lost 6 bases to trimming and J lost 6 bases, with 17 bases between them. The CDR3 DNA reads TGTGCCAGCAGCCTTTTACAGGGTTTGGATGGCTACACCTTC. Translating it yields CASSLLQGLDGYTF.

In DNA form, the CDR3 reads TGCAGCGCAGGGGGCGGGAACACCGGGGAGCTGTTTTTT. This sequence encodes CSAGGGNTGELFF. The gene calls are TRBV29-1 and TRBJ2-2; TRBD1 aligns across 8 bases. The germline CDR1 and CDR2 sequences are SQVTM and ANQGSEA. This CDR3 is built from 13 residues. The ends lost 7 bases at V and 1 base at J; junction bases unmatched: 2.

This rearrangement joins TRBV7-3 to TRBJ1-1; 8 bases match TRBD1. Trimming removed 5 bases from V and 5 bases from J; junction bases left unmatched: 7. Per germline, CDR1 SGHTA and CDR2 FQGTGA. The CDR3 has 14 amino acids. Written as DNA, the CDR3 is TGTGCCAGCAGCAAGACAGGGGAGGTGACTGAAGCTTTCTTT. This encodes CASSKTGEVTEAFF.

The V call is TRBV5-4, the J call TRBJ2-1, with D perhaps TRBD1 (5 bases). Germline V gene data show CDR1 as SGHNT and CDR2 as YYREEE (reference sequence). V gave up 4 bases and J gave up 2 bases, with 10 bases separating them. The CDR3 is made up of 14 amino acids. The chain's CDR3 is CASSPGFPYNEQFF. In DNA, the CDR3 is TGTGCCAGCAGCCCAGGGTTTCCCTACAATGAGCAGTTCTTC.

V usage is TRBV5-1 and J usage is TRBJ1-4, with unresolved D. V lost 7 bases to trimming and J lost 5 bases, with 9 bases between them. This CDR3 region has 12 residues. Germline CDR1 is SGHRS and CDR2 is YFSETQ. CDR3 sequence reads: CASGEPNEKLFF. The CDR3 DNA sequence: TGCGCCAGCGGAGAGCCAAATGAAAAACTGTTTTTT.

Regarding this clone: The sample contains more than one DNA sequence encoding this CDR3. This chain connects TRBV7-2 to TRBJ2-2; maybe TRBD1 (6 bases). V lost 3 bases to trimming and J lost 5 bases, with 13 bases between them. This CDR3 comprises 15 residues. Germline loops: CDR1 SGHTA, CDR2 FQGNSA. The CDR3 nucleotides are TGTGCCAGCAGCTTTACTAGTGGGACAACCGGGGAGCTGTTTTTT. Translation: CASSFTSGTTGELFF.

CDR3 loop: CASVSTDTQYF. In DNA form, the CDR3 reads TGTGCCAGTGTCAGCACAGATACGCAGTATTTT. This chain uses TRBV2 with TRBJ2-3, with no clear D. The germline CDR1 and CDR2 sequences are SNHLY and FYNNEI. Deletions cut 9 bases from V and 0 bases from J, with 4 bases between. The CDR3 runs 11 residues.

This clone was detected a few times. V is TRBV9 and J is TRBJ1-1; TRBD1 agrees at 8 bases. V was clipped by 4 bases and J by 7 bases; unmatched bases: 6. CDR3 length: 13 residues. The germline CDR1 and CDR2 sequences are SGDLS and YYNGEE. The chain's CDR3 is CASSSSGQGEAFF. Written as DNA, the CDR3 is TGTGCCAGCAGCTCCAGCGGACAGGGTGAAGCTTTCTTT.

The V call is TRBV19, the J call TRBJ2-7; D might be TRBD1 (6 bases). Per the germline V gene, CDR1 is LNHDA and CDR2 is SQIVND (reference sequence). The CDR3 has 13 amino acids. Trimming took 3 bases from V and 7 from J, leaving 13 bases between them. In DNA form, the CDR3 reads TGTGCCAGTAGTATCCGGACAGCCGAAGAGCAGTACTTC. It translates to CASSIRTAEEQYF.

This clone was counted once. The J gene is TRBJ2-3, the V gene TRBV4-3, with D perhaps matching TRBD2 (5 bases). This CDR3 is built from 14 residues. The germline V gene encodes CDR1 LGHNA and CDR2 YSLEER. Trimming took 4 bases from V and 2 from J, leaving 10 bases between them. The CDR3 loop is CASSLDSTTDTQYF. DNA of the CDR3: TGCGCCAGCAGCCTGGACTCAACCACAGATACGCAGTATTTT.

This clone occurred once. The chain joins TRBV5-1 to TRBJ2-2, with TRBD1 as a possible D gene (6 bases). The germline V and J ends were trimmed by 4 bases and 6 bases, with 13 bases remaining between them. This CDR3 spans 14 amino acids. Germline CDR1 reads SGHRS; CDR2 reads YFSETQ. In DNA, the CDR3 is TGCGCCAGCAGCCTGGACAGCCCGTCCGGGGAGCTGTTTTTT. This codes for CASSLDSPSGELFF.

The chain combines TRBV6-5 with TRBJ1-4; unclear D gene. V lost 2 bases and J 6 bases, leaving 7 bases between the germline ends. The germline gives CDR1 MNHEY, CDR2 SVGAGI. The CDR3 is 13 residues long. The CDR3 loop reads CASSYGTDEKLFF. The CDR3 DNA is TGTGCCAGCAGTTACGGCACAGATGAAAAACTGTTTTTT.

The V and J genes are TRBV6-1 and TRBJ2-7; no clear D. Between the trimmed V and J ends, which lost 2 bases and 0 bases, there was a span of 8 bases. The CDR3 totals 14 residues. Germline V lookup: CDR1 MNHNS, CDR2 SASEGT. The CDR3 coding sequence is TGTGCCAGCAGTGAAAATTGGTTCTCCTACGAGCAGTACTTC. This encodes CASSENWFSYEQYF.

This sequence joins TRBV6-6 and TRBJ2-1, with 10 positions matching TRBD2. The CDR3 has 16 residues. V was pared by 2 bases and J by 4 bases, with 5 bases of the junction left unmatched. Germline CDR1 and CDR2: MNHNY and SVGAGI (reference sequence). The CDR3 reads CASSYDGTSDYNEQFF. The CDR3 DNA reads TGTGCCAGCAGTTACGATGGGACTAGCGATTACAATGAGCAGTTCTTC.

The rearrangement links TRBV19 to TRBJ2-7; D gene uncertain. Germline V CDR1 and CDR2: LNHDA, SQIVND (reference sequence). V was cut by 6 bases and J by 1 base, with 7 bases left in between. The CDR3 covers 12 residues. DNA of the CDR3: TGTGCCAGTAGCAACCCATCCTACGAGCAGTACTTC. Translation gives CASSNPSYEQYF.

The J gene is TRBJ1-3, the V gene TRBV5-6; D is unresolved. V dropped 6 bases and J dropped 1 base, with 8 bases sitting between them. The germline V gene has CDR1 SGHDT and CDR2 YYEEEE. The CDR3 totals 13 residues. CDR3 coding DNA: TGTGCCAGCATGGTCCGTTCTGGAAACACCATATATTTT. It yields the protein CASMVRSGNTIYF.

The chain joins TRBV4-3 to TRBJ2-7, with 13 bases matching TRBD2. This CDR3 contains 16 residues. J was trimmed by 7 bases and V by 3 bases; bases with no gene match: 9. Germline CDR1 and CDR2: LGHNA and YSLEER. The CDR3 reads CASSHQTSGRAREQYF. The CDR3 nucleotides read TGCGCCAGCAGCCATCAAACTAGCGGGAGGGCCCGTGAGCAGTACTTC.

This rearrangement joins TRBV19 to TRBJ2-1; maybe TRBD1 (6 bases). CDR1 LNHDA and CDR2 SQIVND come from the germline V gene (reference sequence). Trimming removed 7 bases at V and 3 bases at J, with 16 bases between. The CDR3 spans 15 residues. In nucleotides, the CDR3 is TGTGCCAGTACAGACAGGAGATTTTTCTACAATGAGCAGTTCTTC. Translating it yields CASTDRRFFYNEQFF.

V is TRBV18 and J is TRBJ2-4; D gene unclear. The germline V gene encodes CDR1 KGHSH and CDR2 LQKENI. The CDR3 covers 18 residues. V lost 4 bases to trimming and J lost 3 bases, with 22 bases between them. The DNA of the CDR3 is TGTGCCAGCTCACAAACGGATAGAACTCCGGCCTACAAAAACATTCAGTACTTC. Protein: CASSQTDRTPAYKNIQYF.

The chain combines TRBV5-5 with TRBJ1-5, with unresolved D. The CDR3 is 14 amino acids. In germline, CDR1 is SGHKS, CDR2 YYEKEE (reference sequence). Deletions cut 1 base from V and 0 bases from J, with 5 bases between. The CDR3 spells CASSLTGSNQPQHF. The CDR3 coding sequence is TGTGCCAGCAGCTTGACGGGTAGCAATCAGCCCCAGCATTTT.

The rearrangement uses TRBV18 and TRBJ2-7, with 12 bases lining up with TRBD2. Germline loops: CDR1 KGHSH, CDR2 LQKENI. This CDR3 has 15 amino acids. V trimming: 3 bases; J trimming: 3 bases; junction bases outside the gene matches: 3. The CDR3 is CASSPTTSGSYEQYF. Here the CDR3 DNA reads TGTGCCAGCTCACCTACGACTAGCGGGAGCTACGAGCAGTACTTC.

This clone was counted only a few times. CDR3 coding DNA: TGTGCCAGCAGCCAGGTAGGAGGCACAGATACGCAGTATTTT. It translates to CASSQVGGTDTQYF. The chain recombines TRBV4-2 with TRBJ2-3; D call uncertain. Germline values: CDR1 LGHNA, CDR2 YNFKEQ. The CDR3 is 14 amino acids. The V end lost 3 bases, the J end lost 1 base, and 8 bases lay between the germline ends.